The next 20 T cell receptor beta chains were all read from a single sample in a study of cytomegalovirus exposure and HLA in healthy donors (dated by TCRdb to 2017 to 2019). The library was built by means of the immunoSEQ multiplex PCR assay. The multiplex PCR relied on a mix of 60 forward primers for TCR Vbeta segments and 13 reverse primers for TCR Jbeta segments. This is the immuneACCESS table as TCRdb keeps it, with only in-frame sequences that have V and J called. A part of the clones is gone; compared with another copy, unresolved V genes explain less than half, and the rest is unexplained. The sample table shows 150,000 to 200,000 clones, and over 70% are seen once. The ten top clones hold approximately 2% of the sample. Sequenced input: PBMCs. The receptors here all came from a woman aged 18-29 years in good health and CMV-seropositive.

This rearrangement joins TRBV2 to TRBJ2-7, with 9 nucleotides matching TRBD1. The trim removed 4 bases at V and 5 bases at J, leaving 6 bases unmatched. The CDR3 is made up of 14 amino acids. Germline CDR1 is SNHLY and CDR2 is FYNNEI. CDR3 sequence: CASSVTGGANEQYV. The DNA of the CDR3 is TGTGCCAGCAGTGTTACAGGGGGCGCGAACGAGCAGTACGTC.

The genes are TRBV19 and TRBJ1-1; 7 bases match TRBD1. Per the germline V gene, CDR1 is LNHDA and CDR2 is SQIVND (reference sequence). J lost 0 bases, V lost 8 bases, and 6 bases had no gene match. This CDR3 is built from 14 residues. The CDR3 bases are TGTGCCAGTTCCCAAGACAGGGTGAACACTGAAGCTTTCTTT. Protein sequence: CASSQDRVNTEAFF. The full variable domain, its missing parts supplied by reference TRBV19 and TRBJ1-1, is DGGITQSPKYLFRKEGQNVTLSCEQNLNHDAMYWYRQDPGQGLRLIYYSQIVNDFQKGDIAEGYSVSREKKESFPLTVTSAQKNPTAFYLCASSQDRVNTEAFFGQGTRLTVV.

This clone appeared once. J is TRBJ2-6 and V is TRBV7-6, with D possibly matching TRBD2 (6 bases). The CDR3 length is 17 residues. The germline V and J ends were trimmed by 5 bases and 3 bases, with 17 bases remaining between them. Per the germline V gene, CDR1 is SGHVS and CDR2 is FNYEAQ. CDR3 sequence: CASSPYLGGSGANVLTF. CDR3 bases: TGTGCCAGCAGCCCATACCTGGGGGGAAGTGGGGCCAACGTCCTGACTTTC.

This chain uses TRBV11-2 with TRBJ1-6, with a weak D call TRBD1 (5 bases). The CDR3 covers 15 residues. Germline V CDR1 and CDR2: SGHAT, FQNNGV. Trimming removed 2 bases from V and 7 bases from J, with 12 bases in between. The CDR3 nucleotides read TGTGCCAGCAGCTTATCCCAGGGCAGCAATTCACCCCTCCACTTT. Residues: CASSLSQGSNSPLHF.

The chain links TRBV7-3 to TRBJ2-7; D may be TRBD1 (6 bases). Germline V lookup: CDR1 SGHTA, CDR2 FQGTGA. The CDR3 has 13 amino acids. Trimming left V 1 base short and J 5 bases short, with 9 bases between. The CDR3 bases are TGTGCCAGCAGCTTAATCACAGGGAACGAGCAGTACTTC. It specifies CASSLITGNEQYF.

The rearrangement uses TRBV5-4 and TRBJ2-5; 12 positions match TRBD2. V trimming: 3 bases; J trimming: 5 bases; junction bases outside the gene matches: 8. This CDR3 comprises 16 residues. Germline V gives CDR1 SGHNT, CDR2 YYREEE (reference sequence). The CDR3 sequence is CASSSTSGSRGETQYF. For the CDR3, the DNA is TGTGCCAGCAGCTCGACTAGCGGGAGTAGGGGGGAGACCCAGTACTTC. Based on the CDR3 plus reference TRBV5-4 and TRBJ2-5, the full variable domain is ETGVTQSPTHLIKTRGQQVTLRCSSQSGHNTVSWYQQALGQGPQFIFQYYREEENGRGNFPPRFSGLQFPNYSSELNVNALELDDSALYLCASSSTSGSRGETQYFGPGTRLLVL.

This clone was recorded only once. This chain uses TRBV6-1 with TRBJ2-1; 9 bases line up with TRBD1. The germline V gene has CDR1 MNHNS and CDR2 SASEGT. J lost 8 bases, V lost 5 bases, and 10 bases had no gene match. The CDR3 loop spans 15 amino acids. The CDR3 nucleotides are TGTGCCAGCAGTACCACCGGACAGGGGAGGCATGAGCAGTTCTTC. Translating gives CASSTTGQGRHEQFF.

The V gene is TRBV7-3, the J gene TRBJ2-1; D may be TRBD2 (6 bases). The CDR3 totals 17 residues. Germline-derived CDR1 and CDR2 are SGHTA and FQGTGA. The V gene lost 1 base and the J gene lost 5 bases, with 18 bases spanning the gap. The CDR3 region is CASSLIPPVGGDNEQFF. The DNA for the CDR3 is TGTGCCAGCAGCTTAATTCCCCCGGTCGGGGGTGACAATGAGCAGTTCTTC. The entire variable domain, with the rest obtained from reference TRBV7-3 and TRBJ2-1, is as follows: GAGVSQTPSNKVTEKGKYVELRCDPISGHTALYWYRQSLGQGPEFLIYFQGTGAADDSGLPNDRFFAVRPEGSVSTLKIQRTERGDSAVYLCASSLIPPVGGDNEQFFGPGTRLTVL.

This chain joins TRBV9 and TRBJ2-1; tentative D call: TRBD1 (5 bases). This CDR3 comprises 12 residues. V lost 0 bases and J lost 10, with 8 bases in between. Germline CDR1 is SGDLS and CDR2 is YYNGEE. The CDR3 sequence is CASSVAGQEQFF. The CDR3, as DNA: TGTGCCAGCAGCGTAGCAGGGCAGGAGCAGTTCTTC.

The rearrangement joins TRBV6-1 to TRBJ1-5; no reliable D call. Germline V gives CDR1 MNHNS, CDR2 SASEGT. This CDR3 spans 13 amino acids. The V end was cut by 7 bases, the J end by 0 bases, with 7 bases between. CDR3 DNA sequence: TGTGCCAGCACTAGTCGTAGCAATCAGCCCCAGCATTTT. Its protein is CASTSRSNQPQHF.

The chain uses TRBV7-2 and TRBJ1-1; tentatively, D is TRBD1 (5 bases). V was cut by 5 bases and J by 7 bases, with 17 bases left in between. This CDR3 spans 14 amino acids. The germline gives CDR1 SGHTA, CDR2 FQGNSA. This CDR3 is CASSRRGLEGEAFF. The CDR3 nucleotides are TGTGCCAGCAGCCGGCGGGGGTTGGAGGGTGAAGCTTTCTTT. The variable domain in full, with the rest retrieved from reference TRBV7-2 and TRBJ1-1, is GAGVSQSPSNKVTEKGKDVELRCDPISGHTALYWYRQSLGQGLEFLIYFQGNSAPDKSGLPSDRFSAERTGGSVSTLTIQRTQQEDSAVYLCASSRRGLEGEAFFGQGTRLTVV.

The chain couples TRBV28 to TRBJ1-6; D gene ambiguous. There are 16 residues in the CDR3. CDR1 is MDHEN, CDR2 SYDVKM, per germline. Trimming cost V 1 base and J 8 bases, with 15 bases left between them. CDR3 sequence reads: CASSLYSTLFYSPLHF. The CDR3 coding sequence is TGTGCCAGCAGTTTATACTCCACCCTCTTTTATTCACCCCTCCACTTT.

There are a few counts of this clone. The chain joins TRBV7-9 to TRBJ2-7; 8 bases fit TRBD1. Germline CDR1 is SEHNR and CDR2 is FQNEAQ (reference sequence). The V gene end was trimmed by 4 bases and the J gene end by 6 bases; junction bases not matched to a gene: 5. This CDR3 is built from 13 residues. The CDR3: CASSSGQGREQYF. In DNA form, the CDR3 reads TGTGCCAGCAGCTCAGGACAGGGCCGCGAGCAGTACTTC.

The chain joins TRBV11-2 to TRBJ2-7; 8 nucleotides match TRBD1. Germline V gives CDR1 SGHAT, CDR2 FQNNGV. Losses at the gene ends were 5 bases for V and 6 bases for J; bases not matched to a gene: 9. The CDR3 consists of 14 residues. The CDR3 DNA sequence: TGTGCCAGCAGCGCTGGGACAGGTCGTTTCGAGCAGTACTTC. Amino acids: CASSAGTGRFEQYF.

V usage is TRBV5-4 and J usage is TRBJ2-5, with TRBD2 identical over 9 bases. Trimming removed 5 bases from V and 4 bases from J; junction bases left unmatched: 9. The CDR3 totals 15 residues. CDR1 is SGHNT, CDR2 YYREEE, per germline (reference sequence). The chain's CDR3 is CASRLSGGTAETQYF. The CDR3 coding sequence is TGTGCCAGCAGGCTGAGCGGGGGGACTGCAGAGACCCAGTACTTC.

The sample holds a few counts of this clone. V gene TRBV11-3 combines with J gene TRBJ2-5, with D maybe TRBD2 (7 bases). V was trimmed by 5 bases and J by 5 bases, leaving 12 bases between them. This CDR3 is 13 amino acids long. Per the germline V gene, CDR1 is SGHNT and CDR2 is YENEEA. The CDR3 DNA reads TGTGCCAGCAGCGGGGGGGCCTTTGAGACCCAGTACTTC. Protein product: CASSGGAFETQYF.

The J gene is TRBJ1-4, the V gene TRBV4-3; 10 nucleotides agree with TRBD1. The J segment lost 8 bases and the V segment lost 4 bases, leaving 1 base of the junction unmatched. This CDR3 is 13 amino acids long. The germline V gene has CDR1 LGHNA and CDR2 YSLEER. CDR3 amino acids: CASSRTGGEKLFF. CDR3 bases: TGCGCCAGCAGCCGGACAGGGGGGGAAAAACTGTTTTTT.

The chain couples TRBV9 to TRBJ2-1, with D possibly TRBD1 on 5 matching bases. Between the trimmed V and J ends, which lost 0 bases and 3 bases, there was a span of 16 bases. The CDR3 totals 17 residues. Per the germline V gene, CDR1 is SGDLS and CDR2 is YYNGEE. The CDR3, as DNA: TGTGCCAGCAGCGTAGAAGCCAGGGCCTGGGGCTACAATGAGCAGTTCTTC. Amino acids: CASSVEARAWGYNEQFF.

This clone was found once. This chain links TRBV6-4 with TRBJ2-1; 9 nucleotides align to TRBD2. CDR1 is MRHNA, CDR2 SNTAGT, per germline. CDR3 length equals 16 residues. Trimming cost V 5 bases and J 3 bases; bases outside gene matches: 8. CDR3 sequence (DNA): TGTGCCAGCAGTCGGTCCTTAGCGGGGGACTACAATGAGCAGTTCTTC. As protein: CASSRSLAGDYNEQFF.

The J gene is TRBJ1-5, the V gene TRBV19, with D perhaps matching TRBD1 (5 bases). CDR3 length: 16 residues. Per the germline V gene, CDR1 is LNHDA and CDR2 is SQIVND (reference sequence). V gave up 2 bases and J gave up 7 bases, with 18 bases separating them. CDR3 sequence reads: CASSIKFAAGAQPQHF. The DNA for the CDR3 is TGTGCCAGTAGTATAAAGTTTGCGGCTGGGGCCCAGCCCCAGCATTTT.